These T cell receptor beta chains were read from a single sample in a study of CD8 T cells in Susac syndrome. TCRdb itself ran the immunoSEQ multiplex PCR reads through MiXCR, one entry per CDR3 protein. The sample records 170,000 or so distinct CDR3 sequences, 85% to 95% being singletons. The specimen sequenced was CD8+ T cells from PBMCs. The receptors shown here come from a human donor with multiple sclerosis. Both conserved end residues are part of each CDR3. A D gene is named only where the DNA matches it firmly. Some rows have no size entry. The others give once, few or many, or a class for an expanded clone.

cdr3_aa cdr3_nt j_call clone_size v_call d_call
CATSRFWGFRTDNEQFF TGTGCCACCAGCAGGTTCTGGGGGTTTAGGACAGACAATGAGCAGTTCTTC TRBJ2-1 - TRBV15 -
CASSFKRNEQFF TGTGCCAGCAGCTTTAAGAGAAATGAGCAGTTCTTC TRBJ2-1 - TRBV7-8 -
CASSPRPDF TGTGCCAGCAGCCCCAGACCGGATTTT TRBJ1-3 - TRBV13 -
CASSTAGTSGTETQYF TGTGCCAGCAGCACCGCCGGGACTAGCGGGACGGAGACCCAGTACTTC TRBJ2-5 - TRBV21-1 -
CASSLFRADTQYF TGTGCCAGCAGCTTATTTCGGGCGGATACGCAGTATTTT TRBJ2-3 once TRBV11-2 -
CASSARDGTYEQYF TGTGCCAGCAGTGCTCGCGACGGAACCTACGAGCAGTACTTC TRBJ2-7 - TRBV28 -
CSVELRARWGGYEQYF TGCAGCGTTGAACTACGAGCTCGTTGGGGGGGCTACGAGCAGTACTTC TRBJ2-7 - TRBV29-1 TRBD2
CASSREGSNEQFF TGTGCCAGCAGCCGGGAAGGATCCAATGAGCAGTTCTTC TRBJ2-1 - TRBV14 -
CASSFYRAVSYNEQFF TGCGCCAGCAGCTTCTACAGGGCAGTCTCCTACAATGAGCAGTTCTTC TRBJ2-1 - TRBV5-1 -
CASSSLGPLDGYTF TGTGCCAGCAGTTCCCTTGGCCCCTTGGATGGCTACACCTTC TRBJ1-2 - TRBV27 -
CAKFSTGELFF TGTGCCAAGTTCAGTACCGGGGAGCTGTTTTTT TRBJ2-2 - TRBV7-9 -
CASSSGQASYNEQFF TGTGCCAGCAGTTCGGGACAGGCGTCCTACAATGAGCAGTTCTTC TRBJ2-1 - TRBV27 TRBD1
CASSLAPGQTYEQYF TGCGCCAGCAGCTTGGCCCCGGGCCAAACCTACGAGCAGTACTTC TRBJ2-7 - TRBV5-1 -
CASSQVVSRDSSSTEAFF TGTGCCAGCAGCCAGGTGGTTTCTCGGGACAGCTCTTCCACTGAAGCTTTCTTT TRBJ1-1 - TRBV3-1 TRBD1
CASRESLRGEQYF TGTGCCAGCAGAGAAAGCCTCCGAGGCGAGCAGTACTTC TRBJ2-7 - TRBV28 -
CASSLVSGKETQYF TGTGCCAGCAGCTTAGTTAGCGGGAAAGAGACCCAGTACTTC TRBJ2-5 - TRBV7-9 TRBD2
CASSQDGGSNEQFF TGTGCCAGCAGCCAAGATGGAGGGAGTAATGAGCAGTTCTTC TRBJ2-1 - TRBV4-2 -
CASTDGMSPQEQYF TGTGCCAGCACCGACGGAATGTCCCCCCAGGAGCAGTACTTC TRBJ2-7 - TRBV19 -
CSARDLLSGPEQFF TGCAGTGCTAGAGATCTGTTAAGCGGACCTGAGCAGTTCTTC TRBJ2-1 - TRBV20-1 -
CSVRDSGSYEQYF TGCAGCGTTAGAGACTCCGGATCCTACGAGCAGTACTTC TRBJ2-7 - TRBV29-1 -
CASSQDARGNEQFF TGTGCCAGCAGCCAAGATGCGCGGGGCAATGAGCAGTTCTTC TRBJ2-1 - TRBV3-1 -
CASSVGLSSYNSPLHF TGTGCCAGCAGCGTAGGTCTCAGCTCCTATAATTCACCCCTCCACTTT TRBJ1-6 - TRBV9 -
CASSRGQVFLGWLETQYF TGTGCCAGCAGCCGTGGACAGGTTTTTCTGGGGTGGTTAGAGACCCAGTACTTC TRBJ2-5 - TRBV3-1 TRBD1
CASSERGQGLYNEQFF TGTGCCAGCAGTGAACGCGGACAGGGCCTTTACAATGAGCAGTTCTTC TRBJ2-1 - TRBV2 TRBD1
CASSLSGRAQETQYF TGTGCCAGCAGCCTTAGCGGGAGGGCACAAGAGACCCAGTACTTC TRBJ2-5 - TRBV7-8 TRBD2
CSARDWYGRALETQYF TGCAGTGCTAGAGATTGGTACGGGAGGGCCTTGGAGACCCAGTACTTC TRBJ2-5 - TRBV20-1 TRBD2
CASSLSANTEAFF TGTGCCAGTAGTTTATCCGCGAACACTGAAGCTTTCTTT TRBJ1-1 - TRBV19 -
CASSERQWGANVLTF TGTGCCAGCAGCGAGAGGCAGTGGGGGGCCAACGTCCTGACTTTC TRBJ2-6 once TRBV9 -
CASSVVRENTEAFF TGTGCCAGCAGCGTAGTTAGGGAGAACACTGAAGCTTTCTTT TRBJ1-1 - TRBV9 -
CSGTGRRTDTQYF TGCAGTGGGACAGGGCGCCGCACAGATACGCAGTATTTT TRBJ2-3 - TRBV20-1 TRBD1
CASSFFRTSGSSSYNEQFF TGTGCCAGCAGCTTCTTTAGGACTAGCGGGTCAAGCTCCTACAATGAGCAGTTCTTC TRBJ2-1 - TRBV7-8 TRBD2
CATTGGGSSYNEQFF TGTGCCACCACCGGGGGGGGGTCCTCCTACAATGAGCAGTTCTTC TRBJ2-1 - TRBV15 TRBD2
CSVEDGSTDTQYF TGCAGCGTTGAAGACGGTAGCACAGATACGCAGTATTTT TRBJ2-3 - TRBV29-1 -
CASSQGDSTYEQYF TGTGCCAGCAGCCAGGGGGACAGCACTTACGAGCAGTACTTC TRBJ2-7 - TRBV11-2 TRBD1
CATYVRDTSYNEQFF TGTGCCACGTATGTGCGGGACACCTCCTACAATGAGCAGTTCTTC TRBJ2-1 - TRBV28 -
CASSLVSWLGETQYF TGTGCCAGCAGCTTGGTTTCTTGGCTCGGGGAGACCCAGTACTTC TRBJ2-5 once TRBV11-2 -
CASSVGGTANTEAFF TGTGCCAGCAGCGTAGGTGGGACAGCGAACACTGAAGCTTTCTTT TRBJ1-1 - TRBV9 TRBD1
CASSHQPQHF TGCGCCAGCAGTCATCAGCCCCAGCATTTT TRBJ1-5 - TRBV23-1 -
CASSLDVEGISDTQYF TGTGCCAGCAGCTTGGATGTCGAGGGTATATCAGATACGCAGTATTTT TRBJ2-3 - TRBV5-4 -
CASRTTNTEAFF TGTGCCAGCAGGACGACGAACACTGAAGCTTTCTTT TRBJ1-1 - TRBV13 -
CASSQDRLYSANQPQHF TGCGCCAGCAGCCAAGACCGCCTTTATTCGGCGAATCAGCCCCAGCATTTT TRBJ1-5 - TRBV4-1 -
CASSLGPPWPQHF TGCGCCAGCAGCTTGGGTCCGCCCTGGCCCCAGCATTTT TRBJ1-5 - TRBV5-1 -
CASSLIGTYNTGELFF TGCGCCAGCAGCTTGATCGGGACATATAACACCGGGGAGCTGTTTTTT TRBJ2-2 - TRBV5-1 -
CASSDRLAATDTQYF TGTGCCAGCAGCGATCGGCTAGCGGCCACAGATACGCAGTATTTT TRBJ2-3 - TRBV27 TRBD2
CASSDKGWQTQYF TGTGCCAGCAGTGACAAAGGTTGGCAGACCCAGTACTTC TRBJ2-5 - TRBV25-1 -
CAWTLGGGEQFF TGTGCCTGGACTCTCGGGGGGGGCGAGCAGTTCTTC TRBJ2-1 - TRBV30 TRBD2
CASSINLAPEAFF TGTGCCAGTAGTATCAACCTAGCTCCGGAAGCTTTCTTT TRBJ1-1 - TRBV19 -
CASSKVGAGTGDPYGYTF TGTGCCAGCAGCAAAGTCGGGGCCGGGACAGGGGATCCCTATGGCTACACCTTC TRBJ1-2 - TRBV4-2 TRBD1
CASSLIPPGTDTQYF TGCGCCAGCAGCTTAATACCGCCGGGCACAGATACGCAGTATTTT TRBJ2-3 - TRBV5-1 -
CASSPRLAGGFTDTQYF TGTGCCAGCAGTCCCAGACTAGCGGGAGGGTTCACAGATACGCAGTATTTT TRBJ2-3 - TRBV28 TRBD2
CASSPQEGEQFF TGTGCCAGCAGCCCGCAGGAAGGTGAGCAGTTCTTC TRBJ2-1 - TRBV3-1 -
CASSLEARVFHGYTF TGTGCCAGCAGCTTAGAGGCCAGGGTATTTCATGGCTACACCTTC TRBJ1-2 once TRBV11-2 -
CASSLIAGEYYNEQFF TGTGCCAGCAGCTTAATAGCGGGAGAGTACTACAATGAGCAGTTCTTC TRBJ2-1 - TRBV5-6 TRBD2